A selection of T cell receptor beta chains follows, all from one sample in a study of cytomegalovirus exposure and HLA in healthy donors. Sequencing was performed with immunoSEQ multiplex PCR; in TCRdb, only in-frame clones are kept and a portion is missing. The sample includes some 30,000 clones. Input material: PBMCs. These receptors originate from a woman in her 40s in good health and CMV-seropositive. Each CDR3 is given with its conserved first and last residue. A D gene is named only where the DNA matches it firmly.

CDR3nt,CDR3aa,d_gene,j_gene,v_gene
TGTGCCTGCGGGGGGGGTAGTATCTCCTACGAGCAGTACTTC,CACGGGSISYEQYF,TRBD2,TRBJ2-7,TRBV30
TGTGCCAGCAGCAGGGGGCGGGGGTATGAGACCCAGTACTTC,CASSRGRGYETQYF,-,TRBJ2-5,TRBV2
TGTGCCAGCAGCGAACACAGGGTTACCGGGGAGCTGTTTTTT,CASSEHRVTGELFF,-,TRBJ2-2,TRBV7-6
TGTGCCAGCAAAAAACAGGGGGCAGATACGCAGTATTTT,CASKKQGADTQYF,TRBD1,TRBJ2-3,TRBV6-5
TGCGCCAGCAGCCAAGGATTGCGGGGACCTGAAGCTTTCTTT,CASSQGLRGPEAFF,-,TRBJ1-1,TRBV4-1
TGCAGCGTTGTAAGGGACAGGTTTTGGAACACTGAAGATTTCTTT,CSVVRDRFWNTEDFF,TRBD1,TRBJ1-1,TRBV29-1
TGTGCGGCCTCGGGGGAGGGCCGAGGAGATACGCAGTATTTT,CAASGEGRGDTQYF,TRBD2,TRBJ2-3,TRBV28
TGTGCCTGGAGTCCACCGTGGGACAGGGTAAATTCACCCCTACACTTT,CAWSPPWDRVNSPLHF,TRBD1,TRBJ1-6,TRBV30
TGTGCCAGCAACCTCCGGGACATCCACTTCTATGGCTACACCTTC,CASNLRDIHFYGYTF,-,TRBJ1-2,TRBV28
TGTGCCTGGAGCGCCAACAGGGGCAATGAGCAGTTCTTC,CAWSANRGNEQFF,TRBD1,TRBJ2-1,TRBV30
TGTGCCAGCAGTACCCTCCGCGGGAGGGCCAGAGAGACCCAGTACTTC,CASSTLRGRARETQYF,TRBD2,TRBJ2-5,TRBV2
TGTGCCTGGAGTGTAGCCAGCGGCCCCTACGAGCAGTACTTC,CAWSVASGPYEQYF,-,TRBJ2-7,TRBV30
TGTGCCTGCAGCATTCAACAGGGGTTCCACGAGCAGTACTTC,CACSIQQGFHEQYF,TRBD1,TRBJ2-7,TRBV9
TGTGCCACCAAATTAGCGGGAGATGCCTACGAGCAGTACTTC,CATKLAGDAYEQYF,TRBD2,TRBJ2-7,TRBV10-3
TGCAGCGTTGAATTACCCTGGACAGGGAATGACAATGAGCAGTTCTTC,CSVELPWTGNDNEQFF,TRBD1,TRBJ2-1,TRBV29-1
TGTGCCAGCAGCCCCGACCGCGGGACTTTTGAAAAACTGTTTTTT,CASSPDRGTFEKLFF,-,TRBJ1-4,TRBV11-2
TGTGCCAGCAGTTATGGACATCAAGCTTTCTTT,CASSYGHQAFF,-,TRBJ1-1,TRBV6-5
TGCGCCAGCAGCGCGGGGACGGGAGGCGGCACTGAAGCTTTCTTT,CASSAGTGGGTEAFF,-,TRBJ1-1,TRBV5-1
TGTGCCAGCAGTTGGGCAGAGCCTTCTGATAAGTTCTTC,CASSWAEPSDKFF,-,TRBJ2-1,TRBV28
TGTGCCAGCTCACCATTGGCAGGGTTAGAGACCCAGTACTTC,CASSPLAGLETQYF,-,TRBJ2-5,TRBV18
TGTGCCAGCTCACCTAGCGGAGCCTACGAGCAGTACTTC,CASSPSGAYEQYF,-,TRBJ2-7,TRBV18
TGTGCCAGCGGCGCCTGGCGGGAGGAACCTACGCAGTATTTT,CASGAWREEPTQYF,TRBD2,TRBJ2-3,TRBV2
TGCGCCAGCAGTGGGGGCTTGGGCTACACCTTC,CASSGGLGYTF,-,TRBJ1-2,TRBV6-4
TGTGCCAGCAGTATGGGACTAGCAGGGGAGCAGTTCTTC,CASSMGLAGEQFF,TRBD2,TRBJ2-1,TRBV6-5
TGCAGCGCTGGCCAGGTGAACACTGAAGCTTTCTTT,CSAGQVNTEAFF,-,TRBJ1-1,TRBV29-1
TGTGCCAGCAAAGCATTACAGGGGGCGAACACTGAAGCTTTCTTT,CASKALQGANTEAFF,TRBD1,TRBJ1-1,TRBV6-6
TGTGCCAGCAATTTACACAGGGGCTATGGCTACACCTTC,CASNLHRGYGYTF,TRBD1,TRBJ1-2,TRBV28
TGTGCCAGCAGTGAGGTCGGAGCGGGGGCCGGGGAGCTGTTTTTT,CASSEVGAGAGELFF,TRBD2,TRBJ2-2,TRBV6-1
TGCGCCAGCAGCTCCTTACGAGGGGGCATTCAAGCTTTCTTT,CASSSLRGGIQAFF,TRBD1,TRBJ1-1,TRBV4-1
TGTGCCAGCAGCGTAGCCCTAGCGTGGTACAATGAGCAGTTCTTC,CASSVALAWYNEQFF,-,TRBJ2-1,TRBV9
TGTGCCAGCAGTTTGTCTGATCAGCCCCAGCATTTT,CASSLSDQPQHF,-,TRBJ1-5,TRBV6-6
TGTGCCAGTAGTATAGGGACAGGGCGATCCGAGCAGTACTTC,CASSIGTGRSEQYF,TRBD1,TRBJ2-7,TRBV19
TGCGCCAGCAGTACCGCCGGGACAGTTGACGCCTACGAGCAGTACTTC,CASSTAGTVDAYEQYF,TRBD1,TRBJ2-7,TRBV4-1
TGTGCCTGGGGGAGGGGGGCGAGCACCGGGGAGCTGTTTTTT,CAWGRGASTGELFF,-,TRBJ2-2,TRBV30
TGTGCCAGCAGTCCCGATGGCGGCTTACAAGAGACCCAGTACTTC,CASSPDGGLQETQYF,-,TRBJ2-5,TRBV5-4
TGTGCCAGTAAGGTTTTAGCGGAGAACACTGAAGCTTTCTTT,CASKVLAENTEAFF,-,TRBJ1-1,TRBV19
TGTGCCAGCAGCCCGAGGGGGACTAGTAAAAATGAGCAGTTCTTC,CASSPRGTSKNEQFF,TRBD2,TRBJ2-1,TRBV5-6
TGCGCCAGCAGCCAGACTAGCGGGAATCCAGATACGCAGTATTTT,CASSQTSGNPDTQYF,TRBD2,TRBJ2-3,TRBV10-1
TGTGCCAGCAGTTACGGGCTAGCGGAAGAGACCCAGTACTTC,CASSYGLAEETQYF,TRBD2,TRBJ2-5,TRBV11-2
TGTGCCAGCTCACCCCAACCCAGGAACACTGAAGCTTTCTTT,CASSPQPRNTEAFF,-,TRBJ1-1,TRBV18
TGTGCCAGCAGTCGATGGGACAGGGTGGACAATGAGCAGTTCTTC,CASSRWDRVDNEQFF,TRBD1,TRBJ2-1,TRBV6-5